These 16 T cell receptor beta chains were all obtained from the same sample, sequenced in a study of T cell responses to AZD1222 COVID-19 vaccine (dated by TCRdb to the early 2020s). The time point label corresponds to: baseline before first vaccination. Library preparation was by the immunoSEQ multiplex PCR assay. TCRdb stores this immuneACCESS table with in-frame sequences only. Part of the clones is absent; in the studies checked, under half of the shortfall reflects unresolved V genes, and no reason is known for the rest. The sample table shows over 100,000 clones, and about 87% are seen once. The ten top clones hold 6.5% to 9% of the sample. Sequences were derived from peripheral blood, sampled on day 0 of AZD1222 vaccination. Receptors originate from an adult in good health.

The CDR3 DNA reads as TGTGCCAGCTCACCCATGGGAAGGGGCGAGCAGTACTTC. Amino acids: CASSPMGRGEQYF. The V call is TRBV18, the J call TRBJ2-7; possible D gene TRBD1, 5 bases. The CDR3 runs to 13 residues. The V end was cut by 3 bases, the J end by 6 bases, with 12 bases between. Per germline, CDR1 KGHSH and CDR2 LQKENI.

The chain is built from TRBV2 and TRBJ2-2; TRBD1 might be the D (6 bases). The CDR3 covers 13 residues. Germline V gene data show CDR1 as SNHLY and CDR2 as FYNNEI. V was trimmed by 3 bases and J by 15 bases, leaving 17 bases between them. The CDR3 reads CASSEGAGQTVFF. In DNA, the CDR3 is TGTGCCAGCAGTGAGGGGGCAGGACAGACGGTGTTTTTT.

The chain combines TRBV18 with TRBJ1-6; possibly TRBD1 for D (6 bases). This CDR3 has 14 residues. Trimming shortened V by 0 bases and J by 9 bases, and 9 bases separated the two germline ends. Germline V gives CDR1 KGHSH, CDR2 LQKENI. In nucleotides, the CDR3 is TGTGCCAGCTCACCACCTTCCAGGGGTTCACCCCTCCACTTT. It is translated as CASSPPSRGSPLHF.

This clone was counted a few times. The gene calls are TRBV10-3 and TRBJ1-2; D ambiguous. V shed 3 bases and J shed 6 bases, with 8 bases lying between them. The CDR3 loop spans 12 amino acids. The germline CDR1 and CDR2 sequences are ENHRY and SYGVKD. CDR3 protein: CAISEPQDGYTF. The DNA of the CDR3 is TGTGCCATCAGTGAACCCCAAGATGGCTACACCTTC.

This chain uses TRBV7-3 with TRBJ1-3; D is possibly TRBD1 (5 bases). V was clipped by 3 bases and J by 1 base, with 7 bases between them. This CDR3 is built from 14 residues. Germline lookup yields CDR1 SGHTA and CDR2 FQGTGA. CDR3 sequence reads: CASSLYRSGNTIYF. The CDR3 DNA reads as TGTGCCAGCAGCTTGTACAGGTCTGGAAACACCATATATTTT. The whole variable domain, remainder taken from reference TRBV7-3 and TRBJ1-3, is GAGVSQTPSNKVTEKGKYVELRCDPISGHTALYWYRQSLGQGPEFLIYFQGTGAADDSGLPNDRFFAVRPEGSVSTLKIQRTERGDSAVYLCASSLYRSGNTIYFGEGSWLTVV.

V is TRBV30 and J is TRBJ1-4, with D unresolved. V lost 0 bases to trimming and J lost 7 bases, with 12 bases between them. Germline CDR1 and CDR2: GTSNPN and SVGIG (reference sequence). The CDR3 sequence is 14 residues long. CDR3 protein: CAWSVGVSGEKLFF. The CDR3 coding sequence is TGTGCCTGGAGTGTAGGAGTGTCGGGTGAAAAACTGTTTTTT. Full variable domain (rest looked up from reference TRBV30 and TRBJ1-4): SQTIHQWPATLVQPVGSPLSLECTVEGTSNPNLYWYRQAAGRGLQLLFYSVGIGQISSEVPQNLSASRPQDRQFILSSKKLLLSDSGFYLCAWSVGVSGEKLFFGSGTQLSVL.

This clone appeared a single time. The V call is TRBV30, the J call TRBJ1-6; the D gene is possibly TRBD1 (5 bases). There are 20 residues in the CDR3. Trimming took 2 bases from V and 0 from J, leaving 23 bases between them. Germline lookup yields CDR1 GTSNPN and CDR2 SVGIG (reference sequence). The CDR3 loop is CAWSLFRSGPVSSYNSPLHF. CDR3 nucleotides: TGTGCCTGGAGTCTCTTCCGGTCAGGGCCTGTTAGCTCCTATAATTCACCCCTCCACTTT. Filled out from reference TRBV30 and TRBJ1-6, the complete variable domain reads SQTIHQWPATLVQPVGSPLSLECTVEGTSNPNLYWYRQAAGRGLQLLFYSVGIGQISSEVPQNLSASRPQDRQFILSSKKLLLSDSGFYLCAWSLFRSGPVSSYNSPLHFGNGTRLTVT.

The rearrangement uses TRBV6-6 and TRBJ2-3; no firm D call. This CDR3 has 15 amino acids. The V gene lost 2 bases and the J gene lost 4 bases, with 13 bases spanning the gap. CDR1 is MNHNY and CDR2 is SVGAGI in the germline V gene (reference sequence). CDR3 residues: CASSYGSTTSDTQYF. DNA for the CDR3: TGTGCCAGCAGTTACGGCTCGACAACCTCAGATACGCAGTATTTT.

Only one count was recorded for this clone. The chain recombines TRBV11-1 with TRBJ1-1; no clear D gene. Trimming removed 5 bases at V and 1 base at J, with 8 bases between. CDR1 and CDR2 from the germline V gene are SGHAT and FQDESV (reference sequence). The CDR3 loop spans 13 amino acids. DNA for the CDR3: TGTGCCAGCAGCACGACCAAGAACACTGAAGCTTTCTTT. Translated: CASSTTKNTEAFF.

This chain links TRBV7-3 with TRBJ1-2; TRBD1 aligns across 10 bases. The V segment lost 8 bases and the J segment 4 bases; nucleotides outside the gene matches: 7. Germline-derived CDR1 and CDR2 are SGHTA and FQGTGA. The length of the CDR3 is 14 residues. The CDR3 sequence is CASGPGQGTYGYTF. The CDR3 nucleotides read TGTGCCAGCGGTCCGGGACAGGGGACCTATGGCTACACCTTC. Complete variable domain (other parts from reference TRBV7-3 and TRBJ1-2): GAGVSQTPSNKVTEKGKYVELRCDPISGHTALYWYRQSLGQGPEFLIYFQGTGAADDSGLPNDRFFAVRPEGSVSTLKIQRTERGDSAVYLCASGPGQGTYGYTFGSGTRLTVV.

The chain recombines TRBV11-2 with TRBJ1-2; 10 bases fit TRBD1. There are 15 residues in the CDR3. After removal of 1 base from V and 3 bases from J, the junction contained 2 bases not matched to a gene. CDR1 is SGHAT, CDR2 FQNNGV, per germline. CDR3 sequence reads: CASSLGTGGDYGYTF. Here the CDR3 DNA reads TGTGCCAGCAGCTTAGGGACAGGGGGTGACTATGGCTACACCTTC. The entire variable domain, with the rest obtained from reference TRBV11-2 and TRBJ1-2, is as follows: EAGVAQSPRYKIIEKRQSVAFWCNPISGHATLYWYQQILGQGPKLLIQFQNNGVVDDSQLPKDRFSAERLKGVDSTLKIQPAKLEDSAVYLCASSLGTGGDYGYTFGSGTRLTVV.

The chain uses TRBV9 and TRBJ2-1, with D hard to call. Trimming removed 4 bases at V and 2 bases at J, with 4 bases between. Germline CDR1 and CDR2: SGDLS and YYNGEE. The CDR3 runs 12 residues. Here the CDR3 DNA reads TGTGCCAGCAGCTACACCTACAATGAGCAGTTCTTC. It is translated as CASSYTYNEQFF.

V and J are TRBV24-1 and TRBJ1-2; 8 positions match TRBD1. CDR1 and CDR2 from the germline V gene are KGHDR and SFDVKD. The CDR3 runs to 17 residues. V was clipped by 4 bases and J by 2 bases; unmatched bases: 11. The CDR3 spells CATSEGDRTVGNYGYTF. The CDR3, as DNA: TGTGCCACCAGTGAGGGGGACAGGACCGTGGGGAACTATGGCTACACCTTC.

This clone was recorded only once. The chain joins TRBV7-3 to TRBJ2-1; 8 bases are shared with TRBD2. Trimming removed 5 bases from V and 6 bases from J; junction bases left unmatched: 12. Germline CDR1 reads SGHTA; CDR2 reads FQGTGA. The CDR3 extends over 16 amino acids. CDR3 residues: CASSPTTAGGSNEQFF. The CDR3 bases are TGTGCCAGCAGCCCTACCACGGCGGGGGGCTCCAATGAGCAGTTCTTC.

V gene TRBV19 combines with J gene TRBJ2-7; 7 bases agree with TRBD1. Germline V CDR1 and CDR2: LNHDA, SQIVND (reference sequence). There are 15 residues in the CDR3. V was pared by 6 bases and J by 0 bases, with 8 bases of the junction left unmatched. Written as DNA, the CDR3 is TGTGCCAGTAGCCGGAAACAGGGGAGCTCCTACGAGCAGTACTTC. Its translation: CASSRKQGSSYEQYF.

V is TRBV7-2 and J is TRBJ2-1, with TRBD2 identical over 8 bases. With V trimmed by 5 bases and J by 2 bases, 8 bases remained unmatched. This CDR3 has 16 amino acids. Germline CDR1 and CDR2: SGHTA and FQGNSA. This chain's CDR3 is CASSQGGTSAYNEQFF. CDR3 DNA sequence: TGTGCCAGCAGCCAAGGAGGGACTAGTGCCTACAATGAGCAGTTCTTC.